Sequencing of this T cell receptor beta chain was carried out in a study of T cell responses to AZD1222 COVID-19 vaccine. Study observations and caveats: Clonal diversity was possibly underestimated; the donors were predominantly white British and more often female. The study identified only 6 or 7 AZD1222 recipients as seropositive at baseline.

Measured with immunoSEQ multiplex PCR; TCRdb has only the in-frame clones, and not every one. Of 100,000 to 130,000 clones listed, around 92% are singletons. This clone came up once. The antigen remains unidentified. This clonotype was obtained from an adult in good health. Specimen: peripheral blood, collected on day 0 of AZD1222 vaccination.

This CDR3 is CASSEVWTGRTEAFF. For the CDR3, the DNA is TGTGCCAGCAGTGAGGTATGGACAGGGAGGACTGAAGCTTTCTTT. The genes are TRBV2 and TRBJ1-1; 8 bases line up with TRBD1. Germline lookup yields CDR1 SNHLY and CDR2 FYNNEI. V trimming: 3 bases; J trimming: 5 bases; junction bases outside the gene matches: 8. This CDR3 has 15 amino acids. Full variable domain (remainder filled in from reference TRBV2 and TRBJ1-1): EPEVTQTPSHQVTQMGQEVILRCVPISNHLYFYWYRQILGQKVEFLVSFYNNEISEKSEIFDDQFSVERPDGSNFTLKIRSTKLEDSAMYFCASSEVWTGRTEAFFGQGTRLTVV.